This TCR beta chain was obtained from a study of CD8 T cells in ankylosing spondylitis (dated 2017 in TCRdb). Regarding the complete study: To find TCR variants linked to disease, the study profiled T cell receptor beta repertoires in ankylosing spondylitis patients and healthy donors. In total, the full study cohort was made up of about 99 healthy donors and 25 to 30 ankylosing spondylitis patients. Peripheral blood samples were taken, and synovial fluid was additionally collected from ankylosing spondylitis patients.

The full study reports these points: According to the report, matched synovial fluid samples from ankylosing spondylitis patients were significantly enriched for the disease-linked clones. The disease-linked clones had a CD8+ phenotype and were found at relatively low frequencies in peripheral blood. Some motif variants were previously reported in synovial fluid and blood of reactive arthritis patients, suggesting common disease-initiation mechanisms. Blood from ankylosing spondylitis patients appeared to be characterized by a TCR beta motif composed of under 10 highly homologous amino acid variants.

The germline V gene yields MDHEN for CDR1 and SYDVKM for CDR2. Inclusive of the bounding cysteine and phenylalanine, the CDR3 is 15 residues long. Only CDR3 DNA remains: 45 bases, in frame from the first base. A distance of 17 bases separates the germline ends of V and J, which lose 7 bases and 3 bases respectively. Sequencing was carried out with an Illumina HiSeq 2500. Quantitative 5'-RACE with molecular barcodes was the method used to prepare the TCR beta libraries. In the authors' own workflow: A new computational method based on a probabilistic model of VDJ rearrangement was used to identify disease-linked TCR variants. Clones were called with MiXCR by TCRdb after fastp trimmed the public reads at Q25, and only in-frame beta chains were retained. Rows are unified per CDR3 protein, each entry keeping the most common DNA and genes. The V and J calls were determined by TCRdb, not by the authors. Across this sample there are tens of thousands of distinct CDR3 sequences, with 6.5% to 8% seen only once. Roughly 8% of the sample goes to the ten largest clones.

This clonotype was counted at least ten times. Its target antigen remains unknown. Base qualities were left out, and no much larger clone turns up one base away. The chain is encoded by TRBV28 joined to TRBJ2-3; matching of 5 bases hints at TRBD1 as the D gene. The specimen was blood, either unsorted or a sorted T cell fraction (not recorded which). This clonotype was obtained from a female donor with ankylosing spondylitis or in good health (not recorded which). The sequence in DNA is TGTGCCAGCAAAGGCCGGGCAGGGTTAACAGATACGCAGTATTTT. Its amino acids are CASKGRAGLTDTQYF.